This passage covers 4 T cell receptor beta chains from one sample sequenced in a study of T-cell memory formation after mild COVID-19. TCRdb redid the calling of the 5' RACE reads with MiXCR, one entry per CDR3 protein. The table shows some 130,000 distinct CDR3 sequences, with 15% to 20% occurring only once. Sequenced input: PBMCs or a T cell subset sorted from them (not recorded which). The receptors here all came from a man younger than 35 who had mild COVID-19 (a few samples of this study predate the infection). Cell type and time point are not known.

With respect to this clonotype: At one end the junction does not follow the germline gene, possibly because of a read error. The V call is TRBV4-2, the J call TRBJ1-1; TRBD1 is a possible D gene (6 bases). This CDR3 region has 13 residues. Germline CDR1 and CDR2: LGHNA and YNFKEQ. CDR3 DNA sequence: TGTGCTAGCAGCTACAGGGAGAACACTGAAGCTTTCTTT. This gives the protein CASSYRENTEAFF.

The chain is built from TRBV18 and TRBJ2-1; TRBD2 matches 10 bases. CDR3 size: 14 residues. Trimming took 8 bases from V and 6 from J; bases not matched to a gene: 7. Germline V gene lookup returns CDR1 KGHSH and CDR2 LQKENI. The CDR3 DNA reads as TGTGCCAGCACTCTAGCGGGGGAGTTCAATGAGCAGTTCTTC. Protein product: CASTLAGEFNEQFF.

The rearrangement uses TRBV5-5 and TRBJ1-2, with TRBD1 identical over 12 bases. This CDR3 spans 15 amino acids. Germline CDR1 and CDR2: SGHKS and YYEKEE (reference sequence). V dropped 4 bases and J dropped 4; count of bases not matched to a gene: 5. CDR3 residues: CASSEGQGAFYGYTF. As DNA, the CDR3 is TGTGCCAGCAGCGAGGGACAGGGGGCTTTCTATGGCTACACCTTC.

This chain uses TRBV18 with TRBJ2-3, with TRBD2 matching 8 bases. This CDR3 comprises 15 residues. V shed 0 bases, J shed 6 bases, and the junction held 5 bases outside the gene matches. Germline assignment: CDR1 KGHSH and CDR2 LQKENI. CDR3 nucleotide sequence: TGTGCCAGCTCACCACCGGGGACTAGAGGTGATACGCAGTATTTT. Translation: CASSPPGTRGDTQYF.